The sequence of this T cell receptor beta chain was determined in a study of T cells in tuberculosis. Overall study: Sequenced TCRs come from CD1B-GMM tetramer-binding T cells.

This clone was detected only a few times. Sequencing was performed with immunoSEQ multiplex PCR; in TCRdb, only in-frame clones are kept and a portion is missing. The top ten clones hold roughly 12% of a sample with 60,000 or so clones, around 86% of them seen once. Sorting used thawed, overnight-rested PBMC stained with anti-CD3, a viability dye and GMM-loaded CD1B tetramer. C32 glucose monomycolate from Rhodococcus equi was loaded onto the CD1B tetramers. The receptor was derived from an adult woman with latent tuberculosis. The sequencing sample was made of CD1b-GMM tetramer-negative cells sorted from PBMCs.

The CDR3 DNA sequence: TGTGCCAGCTCTAGCGGGGGGGCCGGAAAGACCCAGTACTTC. Translation gives CASSSGGAGKTQYF. V usage is TRBV7-2 and J usage is TRBJ2-5; TRBD2 matches 12 bases. V was clipped by 8 bases and J by 6 bases; unmatched bases: 7. Germline CDR1 is SGHTA and CDR2 is FQGNSA. This CDR3 has 14 residues.